The 7 T cell receptor beta chains below come from one sample, sequenced in a study of tumor-infiltrating lymphocytes in primary liver carcinoma (dated by TCRdb to about 2017). Sequenced using an Illumina HiSeq 2500. Starting from approximately 500 ng total RNA, TCRbeta-specific cDNA was produced by reverse transcription with a constant-region primer and ProtoScript II reverse transcriptase. The TCRbeta libraries were prepared through three rounds of nested multiplex PCR following a slightly modified ARM-PCR procedure. Each of the first two PCR rounds ran for about 10 cycles and used multiplex TRBV1-TRBV30 forward primers together with a Cbeta reverse primer. The public sequencing data were trimmed at Q25 with fastp and processed into clonotypes with MiXCR by TCRdb, which kept only in-frame beta chains. Rows with one shared CDR3 protein collapse into an entry with the most common genes and DNA. The sample yields roughly 36,000 distinct CDR3 sequences; about 75% were counted once. Jointly, the top ten make up under 45% of the sample.

Without any cell sorting, total RNA and DNA were extracted together from about 19-30 mg of bulk tissue using the AllPrep DNA/RNA mini kit. The source material was tumor-adjacent normal liver tissue. The receptor source for this set is a man between 35 and 55 years old with primary liver carcinoma and hepatitis B virus infection.

As regards this clonotype: Its ends do not fully match the called genes, so a read error is possible. The chain uses TRBV29-1 and TRBJ1-2; weak D call: TRBD1 (5 bases). The CDR3 has 11 residues. Germline V lookup: CDR1 SQVTM, CDR2 ANQGSEA. The CDR3, as DNA: TGCAGCAACGACAGCGGCTATGGCTACATCTTC. This encodes CSNDSGYGYIF.

The chain uses TRBV5-5 and TRBJ1-1; D gene ambiguous. Germline CDR1 and CDR2: SGHKS and YYEKEE (reference sequence). V was pared by 2 bases and J by 1 base, with 9 bases between. The CDR3 is made up of 14 amino acids. This chain's CDR3 is CASSFSLRNTEAFF. The CDR3 DNA sequence: TGTGCCAGCAGCTTCTCCCTGAGGAACACTGAAGCTTTCTTT.

Of note for this clonotype: A read error is likely, as this CDR3 ends without the conserved phenylalanine or tryptophan. V is TRBV10-3 and J is TRBJ1-1; D is ambiguous. The germline V gene encodes CDR1 ENHRY and CDR2 SYGVKD. The CDR3 loop spans 16 amino acids. V was clipped by 6 bases and J by 0 bases, with 17 bases between them. CDR3 sequence (DNA): TGTGCCATCAGGGGGAGGTCACACGGGTTGAACACTGAAGCTTTCTCT. Its translation is CAIRGRSHGLNTEAFS.

For this clonotype: The missing conserved phenylalanine or tryptophan at the end of this CDR3 makes a read error likely. This sequence joins TRBV29-1 and TRBJ2-5; 10 positions agree with TRBD1. Per the germline V gene, CDR1 is SQVTM and CDR2 is ANQGSEA. V trimming: 3 bases; J trimming: 5 bases; junction bases outside the gene matches: 9. CDR3 length: 15 amino acids. CDR3 residues: CSVEPDRGLHETQYS. DNA for the CDR3: TGCAGCGTTGAGCCCGACAGGGGGCTGCACGAGACCCAGTACTCC.

This clonotype was seen a few times. The V gene is TRBV14, the J gene TRBJ2-1, with D perhaps matching TRBD2 (5 bases). There are 13 residues in the CDR3. The germline V gene encodes CDR1 SGHDN and CDR2 FVKESK. The CDR3 reads CGSSQERVSEQFF. The CDR3 nucleotides are TGTGGCAGTAGCCAGGAGAGGGTGAGTGAGCAGTTCTTC.

A note on this clonotype: Mismatch with germline at one junction end may stem from a read error. The J gene is TRBJ2-4, the V gene TRBV28; D not resolved. From germline, CDR1 is MDHEN and CDR2 SYDVKM. The CDR3 contains 15 residues. The CDR3 here is CASNTPALARNIQYF. The CDR3 region has the DNA TGTGCCAGCAACACTCCCGCGTTGGCCAGAAACATTCAGTACTTC. Full variable domain (outside the CDR3, taken from reference TRBV28 and TRBJ2-4): DVKVTQSSRYLVKRTGEKVFLECVQDMDHENMFWYRQDPGLGLRLIYFSYDVKMKEKGDIPEGYSVSREKKERFSLILESASTNQTSMYLCASNTPALARNIQYFGAGTRLSVL.

Details on this clonotype: This is likely a read error, given that the CDR3 carries no conserved phenylalanine or tryptophan at its end. The CDR3 nucleotides read TGCTCCAGCAGTCCCATAGAGGGGAGCAATCATCCCCAGCATGTT. Translation: CSSSPIEGSNHPQHV. The chain carries TRBV4-1 and TRBJ1-5, with D maybe TRBD1 (5 bases). Looked up from germline, CDR1 is MGHRA and CDR2 is YSYEKL. The length of the CDR3 is 15 residues.